The sequence of this TCR beta chain was determined in a study of CD8 T cells in Susac syndrome. Between the trimmed V and J ends, which lost 2 bases and 4 bases, there was a span of 4 bases. CDR3 size: 12 residues. RNA was extracted with the RNeasy kit, and a quantity of about 0.45 to 1 ug was reverse transcribed using random hexamers. TCRdb processed the immunoSEQ multiplex PCR reads anew with MiXCR; each CDR3 protein has one entry. The sample records hundreds of thousands of distinct CDR3 sequences, around 93% being singletons. The chain is built from TRBV12-3 or TRBV12-4 and TRBJ2-3; D gene ambiguous. Sequencing was done on a sample of CD4+ T cells from PBMCs. The sequence came from a human donor with multiple sclerosis. CDR3 region: CASSLYPDTQYF. In nucleotides, the CDR3 is TGTGCCAGCAGTTTATATCCAGATACGCAGTATTTT.